This T cell receptor (beta chain) was recorded in a study of shared clonotypes between healthy human individuals. Study-level findings and limits: Some naive CD4 clonotypes, approximately 4.5%, turned up in common across several donors.

Naive CD8 cells comprised CD45RO-negative, CCR7-positively selected cells, excluding terminally differentiated effector memory CD45RA+ cells. Among the donors, all were Caucasian adults who lived in Nashville, Tennessee. Generated by immunoSEQ multiplex PCR, the TCRdb table keeps only in-frame clones and is missing some. Of about 2 million clones listed, about 95% are singletons. About this clone itself: Its specificity is not known. The identical CDR3 is also encoded by other nucleotide sequences in the sample.

Deletions cut 0 bases from V and 3 bases from J, with 12 bases between. The CDR3 length is 15 residues. The V gene's germline CDR1 is LGHNA and CDR2 YSLEER. The sample was naive CD8+ T cells sorted from blood. V is TRBV4-3 and J is TRBJ2-7; the D gene is possibly TRBD2 (6 bases). This clonotype was obtained from a man aged 18 to 35 in good health. The CDR3 DNA follows: TGCGCCAGCAGCCAAGATCCGGGAGAAAGCTACGAGCAGTACTTC. It is translated as CASSQDPGESYEQYF.